This section outlines one T cell receptor (beta chain) sequence together with its context. The entry originates in a study of PD-1 blockade in mismatch repair-deficient tumors. Overall study context: Enrolled about 2013-2017, patients had progressing, pretreated mismatch repair-deficient cancers of more than ten types.

CDR3 length: 16 residues. The assay was immunoSEQ multiplex PCR, and TCRdb's table has in-frame clones only and misses some. This table has under 50,000 clones, roughly 80% appearing once. Mismatch repair deficiency was confirmed in all patients, by PCR or immunohistochemistry. Three pembrolizumab responders had their TCRs sequenced. The TCR sequence derives from an adult with mismatch repair-deficient cancer. This rearrangement joins TRBV21-1 to TRBJ2-5; the table's D call of TRBD2 was not tested on the DNA. TRBV21-1 represents a pseudogene. Here the sequenced sample was peripheral blood, taken 4 weeks after starting pembrolizumab. CDR3 sequence reads: CASSNGGGHGEETQYF. The CDR3 coding sequence is TGTGCCAGCAGCAACGGGGGGGGACACGGAGAAGAGACCCAGTACTTC.